The 26 T cell receptor beta chains listed next were all sequenced from one sample in a study of tumour-infiltrating T cells in Burkitt lymphoma. Sequenced by immunoSEQ multiplex PCR; TCRdb stores in-frame clones only, minus some. The repertoire holds about 46,000 clones, with roughly 30% as singletons. The sample comprised tumor tissue. Every receptor here comes from a human donor with Burkitt lymphoma.

This clone has only a few counts. The chain uses TRBV5-1 and TRBJ1-6; 10 bases are a match to TRBD1. The CDR3 sequence is 14 residues long. Germline CDR1 SGHRS, CDR2 YFSETQ. V dropped 5 bases and J dropped 9; count of bases not matched to a gene: 5. Here the CDR3 reads CASSSGTGASPLHF. The CDR3 DNA sequence: TGCGCCAGCAGTTCCGGGACAGGGGCTTCACCCCTCCACTTT.

V is TRBV15 and J is TRBJ2-4, with D possibly being TRBD2 (5 bases). In germline, CDR1 is LNHNV, CDR2 YYDKDF (reference sequence). Trimming took off 1 base at V and 7 bases at J, with 11 bases between the two ends. The length of the CDR3 is 14 residues. The CDR3 loop is CATSRGGLANIQYF. The CDR3 nucleotides are TGTGCCACCAGCAGAGGAGGGCTCGCTAACATTCAGTACTTC.

Only a few counts were recorded for this clone. V usage is TRBV5-6 and J usage is TRBJ2-5, with D tentatively TRBD1 or TRBD2 (6 bases each). The CDR3 covers 14 residues. The V end lost 1 base, the J end lost 4 bases, and 11 bases lay between the germline ends. In germline, CDR1 is SGHDT, CDR2 YYEEEE. CDR3 in amino acids: CASSLWGASETQYF. Written as DNA, the CDR3 is TGTGCCAGCAGCTTGTGGGGGGCCTCAGAGACCCAGTACTTC.

This chain uses TRBV7-2 with TRBJ2-7, with 9 bases identical to TRBD1. Unmatched junction bases numbered 4, after V lost 3 bases and J lost 1 base. This CDR3 has 15 amino acids. CDR1 and CDR2 from the germline V gene are SGHTA and FQGNSA. CDR3 amino acids: CASSFLGQGSYEQYF. The CDR3 DNA follows: TGTGCCAGCAGCTTTCTCGGACAGGGGTCCTACGAGCAGTACTTC.

V gene TRBV7-2 combines with J gene TRBJ1-1; TRBD1 is a possible D gene (6 bases). Per germline, CDR1 SGHTA and CDR2 FQGNSA. This CDR3 contains 15 residues. V was shortened by 3 bases and J by 2 bases, with 13 bases between the two germline ends. The DNA for the CDR3 is TGTGCCAGCAGCTTCTACAGGGTTTTTAACACTGAAGCTTTCTTT. Its protein product is CASSFYRVFNTEAFF.

The V call is TRBV16, the J call TRBJ1-1; D is unresolved. Trimming shortened V by 5 bases and J by 7 bases, and 11 bases separated the two germline ends. This CDR3 is built from 12 residues. Looked up from germline, CDR1 is KGHSY and CDR2 is FQNENV. In DNA form, the CDR3 reads TGTGCCAGCAGCTACAACCCGATTGAAGCTTTCTTT. It encodes CASSYNPIEAFF.

The chain combines TRBV11-1 with TRBJ2-5, with TRBD1 as a possible D gene (6 bases). V lost 5 bases, J lost 3 bases, and 7 bases lay in between. Per germline, CDR1 SGHAT and CDR2 FQDESV (reference sequence). The CDR3 runs to 12 residues. CDR3 in amino acids: CASSPGEETQYF. CDR3 sequence (DNA): TGTGCCAGCAGCCCAGGGGAAGAGACCCAGTACTTC.

This clone was found a few times. The gene calls are TRBV7-9 and TRBJ1-6, with D perhaps matching TRBD1 (5 bases). Germline CDR1 SEHNR, CDR2 FQNEAQ (reference sequence). With 2 bases removed from V and 9 bases from J, the gap between germline ends came to 14 bases. This CDR3 comprises 15 residues. The CDR3 nucleotides read TGTGCCAGCAGCTTAATGGGGAGTGGGACTTCACCCCTCCACTTT. This codes for CASSLMGSGTSPLHF.

The V and J genes are TRBV11-2 and TRBJ1-2; possibly TRBD1 for D (5 bases). Germline CDR1 and CDR2: SGHAT and FQNNGV. CDR3 size: 15 residues. V lost 1 base, J lost 4 bases, and 13 bases lay in between. The CDR3 nucleotides are TGTGCCAGCAGCTTAGGTCCCGGAGACAGCTATGGCTACACCTTC. Translated, it gives CASSLGPGDSYGYTF.

This clone has just a few counts. The chain links TRBV9 to TRBJ2-7; D is perhaps TRBD1 (5 bases). V lost 9 bases and J lost 2, with 9 bases in between. Germline V gene data show CDR1 as SGDLS and CDR2 as YYNGEE. This CDR3 has 11 residues. CDR3: CAKTAPYEQYF. The CDR3 DNA follows: TGTGCCAAGACAGCCCCCTACGAGCAGTACTTC.

V is TRBV7-2 and J is TRBJ1-5; no clear D gene. This CDR3 is built from 14 residues. The germline V and J ends were trimmed by 3 bases and 2 bases, with 8 bases remaining between them. From germline, CDR1 is SGHTA and CDR2 FQGNSA. CDR3 residues: CASSFGTRNQPQHF. The CDR3 DNA reads TGTGCCAGCAGCTTCGGAACTCGCAATCAGCCCCAGCATTTT.

The J gene is TRBJ1-5, the V gene TRBV7-2; no reliable D call. There are 15 residues in the CDR3. The V gene lost 6 bases and the J gene lost 0 bases, with 12 bases spanning the gap. The germline gives CDR1 SGHTA, CDR2 FQGNSA. The CDR3 loop reads CASSQAPGSNQPQHF. Written as DNA, the CDR3 is TGTGCCAGCAGTCAAGCCCCGGGTAGCAATCAGCCCCAGCATTTT.

This sequence joins TRBV18 and TRBJ1-1; D call uncertain. V lost 0 bases to trimming and J lost 10 bases, with 9 bases between them. The CDR3 length is 12 residues. Germline V gene sequence: CDR1 KGHSH, CDR2 LQKENI. The CDR3 DNA is TGTGCCAGCTCACCACCGGAGAGGGTAGCTTTCTTT. This encodes CASSPPERVAFF. The entire variable domain, with the rest obtained from reference TRBV18 and TRBJ1-1, is as follows: NAGVMQNPRHLVRRRGQEARLRCSPMKGHSHVYWYRQLPEEGLKFMVYLQKENIIDESGMPKERFSAEFPKEGPSILRIQQVVRGDSAAYFCASSPPERVAFFGQGTRLTVV.

The chain links TRBV11-2 to TRBJ1-6, with unresolved D. V lost 7 bases and J 3 bases, leaving 13 bases between the germline ends. The germline V gene encodes CDR1 SGHAT and CDR2 FQNNGV. This CDR3 comprises 15 residues. The CDR3 loop is CASTAQESYNSPLHF. Written as DNA, the CDR3 is TGTGCCAGCACCGCGCAAGAGAGCTATAATTCACCCCTCCACTTT.

This chain connects TRBV18 to TRBJ2-7; the D gene is possibly TRBD1 (6 bases). Per germline, CDR1 KGHSH and CDR2 LQKENI. This CDR3 is 17 amino acids long. The germline V and J ends were trimmed by 0 bases and 1 base, with 16 bases remaining between them. CDR3 in DNA: TGTGCCAGCTCACCACCCGGGCAGACAGGTTCTTCCTACGAGCAGTACTTC. This translates into CASSPPGQTGSSYEQYF.

This clone was observed a handful of times. The chain is built from TRBV5-4 and TRBJ2-3, with unresolved D. Trimming pared 4 bases from V and 0 bases from J, leaving 15 bases between. The CDR3 runs 16 residues. Germline values: CDR1 SGHNT, CDR2 YYREEE (reference sequence). CDR3 in DNA: TGTGCCAGCAGCCCCTCGGGCAAAACTAGCACAGATACGCAGTATTTT. The encoded protein is CASSPSGKTSTDTQYF.

The chain recombines TRBV5-6 with TRBJ2-3; maybe TRBD1 (6 bases). The V and J ends lost 4 bases and 3 bases respectively, with 12 bases between them. CDR3 size: 14 residues. Per the germline V gene, CDR1 is SGHDT and CDR2 is YYEEEE. In nucleotides, the CDR3 is TGTGCCAGCAGCATACAGGGCTGGACAGATACGCAGTATTTT. Its protein product is CASSIQGWTDTQYF.

This clone was seen a handful of times. The chain has TRBV7-8 and TRBJ2-5; perhaps D is TRBD1 or TRBD2 (6 bases each). CDR3 length: 15 residues. Between the trimmed V and J ends, which lost 1 base and 5 bases, there was a span of 14 bases. The V gene's germline CDR1 is SGHVS and CDR2 FQNEAQ. CDR3 sequence: CASSLDGGRGETQYF. CDR3 DNA sequence: TGTGCCAGCAGCTTAGACGGGGGCCGAGGGGAGACCCAGTACTTC.

This clone was counted only a few times. This chain connects TRBV2 to TRBJ1-1, with a possible D match to TRBD1 (5 bases). Trimming shortened V by 11 bases and J by 1 base, and 11 bases separated the two germline ends. This CDR3 spans 12 amino acids. CDR1 and CDR2 (germline): SNHLY, FYNNEI. DNA for the CDR3: TGTGCCGGGGACCTGGGGAACACTGAAGCTTTCTTT. Translating gives CAGDLGNTEAFF.

The V gene is TRBV10-3, the J gene TRBJ1-1, with D tentatively TRBD1 (6 bases). CDR1 is ENHRY, CDR2 SYGVKD, per germline. V was clipped by 2 bases and J by 6 bases, with 13 bases between them. This CDR3 is built from 14 residues. CDR3 in DNA: TGTGCCATCAGTGAGGCAGGGGAAGGGGCTGAAGCTTTCTTT. Translated, it gives CAISEAGEGAEAFF.

This clone was found a few times. The V and J genes are TRBV7-9 and TRBJ1-1; D uncertain. The germline V gene has CDR1 SEHNR and CDR2 FQNEAQ (reference sequence). The CDR3 is 15 amino acids. Trimming left V 1 base short and J 3 bases short, with 12 bases between. The CDR3 reads CASSLVGLRDTEAFF. The CDR3 DNA follows: TGTGCCAGCAGCTTAGTTGGGTTGCGGGACACTGAAGCTTTCTTT.

This clone was seen only once. J is TRBJ1-2 and V is TRBV10-3, with 9 bases aligning to TRBD1. V lost 3 bases to trimming and J lost 3 bases; unmatched junction nucleotides: 2. Germline values: CDR1 ENHRY, CDR2 SYGVKD. The CDR3 totals 14 residues. The DNA of the CDR3 is TGTGCCATCAGTGAAAGGGACAGGGACTATGGCTACACCTTC. It encodes CAISERDRDYGYTF.

The rearrangement uses TRBV4-3 and TRBJ2-5; the D gene is possibly TRBD2 (6 bases). The germline V and J ends were trimmed by 0 bases and 9 bases, with 11 bases remaining between them. The CDR3 sequence is 13 residues long. The germline V gene has CDR1 LGHNA and CDR2 YSLEER. In DNA, the CDR3 is TGCGCCAGCAGCCAAGAAAGGGAGGACCCCCAGTACTTC. Protein product: CASSQEREDPQYF.

V gene TRBV5-5 combines with J gene TRBJ2-5, with TRBD1 matching over 11 bases. CDR3 length equals 16 residues. Germline V CDR1 and CDR2: SGHKS, YYEKEE (reference sequence). V was clipped by 4 bases and J by 5 bases; unmatched bases: 10. The CDR3 DNA sequence: TGTGCCAGCAGCCCCGGGACAGGGGGAGGTGGGGAGACCCAGTACTTC. Its protein product is CASSPGTGGGGETQYF.

This clone was counted only a few times. The chain carries TRBV19 and TRBJ1-6; D not certain. Germline CDR1 is LNHDA and CDR2 is SQIVND (reference sequence). V lost 6 bases to trimming and J lost 7 bases, with 16 bases between them. The CDR3 loop spans 15 amino acids. CDR3 loop: CASSTAYRVNSPLHF. As DNA, the CDR3 is TGTGCCAGTAGCACCGCTTACAGAGTGAATTCACCCCTCCACTTT. The full variable domain, in which reference TRBV19 and TRBJ1-6 provide the parts outside the CDR3, is DGGITQSPKYLFRKEGQNVTLSCEQNLNHDAMYWYRQDPGQGLRLIYYSQIVNDFQKGDIAEGYSVSREKKESFPLTVTSAQKNPTAFYLCASSTAYRVNSPLHFGNGTRLTVT.

The chain uses TRBV5-1 and TRBJ1-2; 10 nucleotides align to TRBD1. The V gene's germline CDR1 is SGHRS and CDR2 YFSETQ. The CDR3 is made up of 15 amino acids. Trimming at V came to 3 bases and at J to 6 bases, leaving 8 bases not matched to a gene. In nucleotides, the CDR3 is TGCGCCAGCAGCTCCCAGGGGACAGGGGTCGATGGCTACACCTTC. Translating gives CASSSQGTGVDGYTF.